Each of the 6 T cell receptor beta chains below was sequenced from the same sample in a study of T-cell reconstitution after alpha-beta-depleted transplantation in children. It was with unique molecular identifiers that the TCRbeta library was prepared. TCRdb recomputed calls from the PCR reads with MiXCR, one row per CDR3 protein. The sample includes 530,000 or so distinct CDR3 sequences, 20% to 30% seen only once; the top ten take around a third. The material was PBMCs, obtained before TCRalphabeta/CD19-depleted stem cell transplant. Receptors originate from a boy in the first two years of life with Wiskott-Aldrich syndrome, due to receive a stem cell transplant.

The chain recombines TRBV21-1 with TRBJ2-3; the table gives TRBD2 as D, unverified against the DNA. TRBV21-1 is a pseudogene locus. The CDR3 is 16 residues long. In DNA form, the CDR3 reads TGTGCCAGCAGCAAGGAAGGGCAGATTGAGCATATTACGCAGTATTTT. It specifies CASSKEGQIEHITQYF.

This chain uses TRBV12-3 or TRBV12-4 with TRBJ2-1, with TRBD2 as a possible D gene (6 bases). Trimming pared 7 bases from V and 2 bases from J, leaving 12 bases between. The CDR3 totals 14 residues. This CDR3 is CASTLGEAYNEQFF. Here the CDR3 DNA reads TGTGCCAGCACCCTAGGGGAGGCCTACAATGAGCAGTTCTTC.

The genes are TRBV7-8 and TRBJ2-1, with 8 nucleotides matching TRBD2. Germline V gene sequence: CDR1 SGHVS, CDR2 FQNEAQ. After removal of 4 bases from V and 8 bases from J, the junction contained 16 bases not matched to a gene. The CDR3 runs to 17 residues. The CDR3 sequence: CASSSQLGLAGRDEQFF. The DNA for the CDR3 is TGTGCCAGCAGCTCCCAATTGGGGTTAGCGGGGAGGGATGAGCAGTTCTTC.

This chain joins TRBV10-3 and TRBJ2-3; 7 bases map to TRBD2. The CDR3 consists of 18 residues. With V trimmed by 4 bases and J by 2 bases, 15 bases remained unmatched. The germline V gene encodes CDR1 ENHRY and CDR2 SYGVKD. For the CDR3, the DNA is TGTGCCATCAGTGGGAGGAGCGGGACGTTCGCCTCCACAGATACGCAGTATTTT. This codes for CAISGRSGTFASTDTQYF.

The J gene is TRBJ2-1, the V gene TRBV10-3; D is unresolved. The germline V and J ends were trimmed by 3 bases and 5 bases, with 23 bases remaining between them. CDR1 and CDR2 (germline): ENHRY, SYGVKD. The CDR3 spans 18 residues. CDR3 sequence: CAISDWGQVETRNNEQFF. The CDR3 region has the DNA TGTGCCATCAGTGATTGGGGTCAGGTAGAGACCCGTAACAATGAGCAGTTCTTC.

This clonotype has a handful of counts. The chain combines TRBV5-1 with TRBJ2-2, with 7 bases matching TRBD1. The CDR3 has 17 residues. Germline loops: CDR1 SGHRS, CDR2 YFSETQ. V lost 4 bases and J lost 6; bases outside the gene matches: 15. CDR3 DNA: TGCGCCAGCAGCCCTACACCGGGACAGAGTAAGGCCGGGGAGCTGTTTTTT. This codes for CASSPTPGQSKAGELFF.